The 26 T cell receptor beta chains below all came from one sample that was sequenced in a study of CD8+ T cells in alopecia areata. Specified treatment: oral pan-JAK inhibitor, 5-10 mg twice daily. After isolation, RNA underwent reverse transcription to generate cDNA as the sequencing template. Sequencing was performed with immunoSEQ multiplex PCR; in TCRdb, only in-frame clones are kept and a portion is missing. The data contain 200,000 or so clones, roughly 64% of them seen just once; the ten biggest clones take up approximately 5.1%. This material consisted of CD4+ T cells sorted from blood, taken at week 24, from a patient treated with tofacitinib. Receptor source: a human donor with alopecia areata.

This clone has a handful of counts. CDR3 nucleotides: TGTGCCAGCAGTTTACGGACAGAAGAGACCCAGTACTTC. This translates into CASSLRTEETQYF. This chain uses TRBV7-2 with TRBJ2-5; maybe TRBD1 (6 bases). Trimming cost V 6 bases and J 3 bases, with 11 bases left between them. Germline V gene lookup returns CDR1 SGHTA and CDR2 FQGNSA. This CDR3 is built from 13 residues.

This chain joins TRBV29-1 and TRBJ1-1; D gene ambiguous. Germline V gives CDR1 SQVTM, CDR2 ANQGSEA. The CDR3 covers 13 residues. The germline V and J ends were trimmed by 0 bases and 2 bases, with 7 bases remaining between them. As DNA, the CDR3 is TGCAGCGTTGAAGAACGGACCAACACTGAAGCTTTCTTT. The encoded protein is CSVEERTNTEAFF.

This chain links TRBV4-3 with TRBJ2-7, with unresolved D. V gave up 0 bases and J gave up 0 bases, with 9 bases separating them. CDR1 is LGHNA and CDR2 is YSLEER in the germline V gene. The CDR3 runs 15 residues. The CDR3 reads CASSQEFALSYEQYF. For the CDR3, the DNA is TGCGCCAGCAGCCAAGAATTTGCCCTCTCCTACGAGCAGTACTTC.

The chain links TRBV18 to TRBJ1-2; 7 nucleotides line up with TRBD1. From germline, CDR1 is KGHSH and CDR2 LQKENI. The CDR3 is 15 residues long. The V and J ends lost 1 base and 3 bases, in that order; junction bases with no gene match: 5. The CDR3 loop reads CASSPQGAVDYGYTF. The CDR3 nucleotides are TGTGCCAGCTCACCACAGGGGGCGGTCGACTATGGCTACACCTTC. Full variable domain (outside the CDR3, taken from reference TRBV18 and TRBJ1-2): NAGVMQNPRHLVRRRGQEARLRCSPMKGHSHVYWYRQLPEEGLKFMVYLQKENIIDESGMPKERFSAEFPKEGPSILRIQQVVRGDSAAYFCASSPQGAVDYGYTFGSGTRLTVV.

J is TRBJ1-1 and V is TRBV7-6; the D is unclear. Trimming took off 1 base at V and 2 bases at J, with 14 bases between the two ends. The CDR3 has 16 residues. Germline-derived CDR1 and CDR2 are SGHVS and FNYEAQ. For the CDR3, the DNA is TGTGCCAGCAGCTTAGATTCGGGAGCTAGAAACACTGAAGCTTTCTTT. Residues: CASSLDSGARNTEAFF.

The CDR3: CSADRGAETQYF. CDR3 nucleotides: TGCAGCGCCGACCGGGGAGCAGAGACCCAGTACTTC. This sequence joins TRBV29-1 and TRBJ2-5; perhaps TRBD2 as D (5 bases). Germline assignment: CDR1 SQVTM and CDR2 ANQGSEA. The CDR3 covers 12 residues. V was shortened by 7 bases and J by 4 bases, with 13 bases between the two germline ends.

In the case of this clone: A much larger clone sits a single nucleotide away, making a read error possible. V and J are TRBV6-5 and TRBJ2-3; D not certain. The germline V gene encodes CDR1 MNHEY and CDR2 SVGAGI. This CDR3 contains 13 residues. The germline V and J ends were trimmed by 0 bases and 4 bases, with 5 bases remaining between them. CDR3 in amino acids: CASSYSPADTQYF. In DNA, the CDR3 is TGTGCCAGCAGTTACTCCCCGGCAGATACGCAGTATTTT.

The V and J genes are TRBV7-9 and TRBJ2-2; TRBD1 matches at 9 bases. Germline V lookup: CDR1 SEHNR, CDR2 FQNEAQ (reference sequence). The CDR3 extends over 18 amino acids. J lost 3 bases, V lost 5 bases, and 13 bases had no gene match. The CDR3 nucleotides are TGTGCCAGCAGCGTAGACCCCAGGACAGGGGTCTACACCGGGGAGCTGTTTTTT. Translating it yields CASSVDPRTGVYTGELFF.

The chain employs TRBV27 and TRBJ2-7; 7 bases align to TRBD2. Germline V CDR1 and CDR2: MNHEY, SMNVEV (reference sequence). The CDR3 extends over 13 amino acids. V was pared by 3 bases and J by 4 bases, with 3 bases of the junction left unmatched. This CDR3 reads CASSFSGRYEQYF. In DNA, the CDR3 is TGTGCCAGCAGTTTCTCCGGGAGGTACGAGCAGTACTTC.

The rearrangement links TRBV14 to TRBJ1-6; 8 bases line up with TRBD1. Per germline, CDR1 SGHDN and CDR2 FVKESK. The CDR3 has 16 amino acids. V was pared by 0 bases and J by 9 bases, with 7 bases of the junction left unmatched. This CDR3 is CASSQDPGGIRSPLHF. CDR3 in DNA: TGTGCCAGCAGCCAAGACCCAGGGGGCATACGTTCACCCCTCCACTTT.

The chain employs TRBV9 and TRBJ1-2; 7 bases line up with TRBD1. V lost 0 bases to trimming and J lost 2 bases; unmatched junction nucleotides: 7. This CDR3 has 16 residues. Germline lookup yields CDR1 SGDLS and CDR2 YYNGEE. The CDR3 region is CASSVDSRGQNYGYTF. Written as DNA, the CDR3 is TGTGCCAGCAGCGTAGATTCTAGGGGACAGAACTATGGCTACACCTTC.

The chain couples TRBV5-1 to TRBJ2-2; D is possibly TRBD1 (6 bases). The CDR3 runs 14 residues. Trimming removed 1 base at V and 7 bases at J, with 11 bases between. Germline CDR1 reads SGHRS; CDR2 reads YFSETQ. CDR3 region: CASSLQGLNGELFF. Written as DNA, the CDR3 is TGCGCCAGCAGCTTGCAGGGGTTGAACGGGGAGCTGTTTTTT.

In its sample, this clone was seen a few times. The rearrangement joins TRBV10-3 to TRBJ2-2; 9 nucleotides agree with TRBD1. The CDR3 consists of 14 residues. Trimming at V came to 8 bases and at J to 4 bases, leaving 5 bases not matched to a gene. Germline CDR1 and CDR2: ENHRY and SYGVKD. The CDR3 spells CAIGGTGPTGELFF. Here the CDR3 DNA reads TGTGCCATCGGCGGGACAGGGCCCACCGGGGAGCTGTTTTTT.

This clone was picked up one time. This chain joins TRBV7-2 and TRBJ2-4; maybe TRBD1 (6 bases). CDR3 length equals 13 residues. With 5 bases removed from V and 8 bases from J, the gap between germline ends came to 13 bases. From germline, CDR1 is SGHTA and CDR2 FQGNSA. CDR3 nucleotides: TGTGCCAGCAGCCTACAGGGTGGGGACATTCAGTACTTC. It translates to CASSLQGGDIQYF.

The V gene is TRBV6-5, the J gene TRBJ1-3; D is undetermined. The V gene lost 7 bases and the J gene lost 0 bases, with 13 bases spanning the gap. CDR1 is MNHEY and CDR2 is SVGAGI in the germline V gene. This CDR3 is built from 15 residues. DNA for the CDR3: TGTGCCAGCAAGTCACATGTGGGCTCTGGAAACACCATATATTTT. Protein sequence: CASKSHVGSGNTIYF.

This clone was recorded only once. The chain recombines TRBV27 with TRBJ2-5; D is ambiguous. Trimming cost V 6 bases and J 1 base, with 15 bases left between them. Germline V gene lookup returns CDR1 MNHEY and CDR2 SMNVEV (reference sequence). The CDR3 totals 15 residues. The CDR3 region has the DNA TGTGCCAGCAGCGGCTCTGGGGTAGGCCAAGAGACCCAGTACTTC. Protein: CASSGSGVGQETQYF.

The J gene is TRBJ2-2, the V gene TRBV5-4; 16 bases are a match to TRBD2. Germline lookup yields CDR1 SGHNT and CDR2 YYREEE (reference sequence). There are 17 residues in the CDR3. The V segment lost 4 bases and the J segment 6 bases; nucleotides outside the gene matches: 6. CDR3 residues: CASSPGLAGGPAGELFF. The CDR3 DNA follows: TGTGCCAGCAGCCCGGGACTAGCGGGGGGGCCCGCCGGGGAGCTGTTTTTT.

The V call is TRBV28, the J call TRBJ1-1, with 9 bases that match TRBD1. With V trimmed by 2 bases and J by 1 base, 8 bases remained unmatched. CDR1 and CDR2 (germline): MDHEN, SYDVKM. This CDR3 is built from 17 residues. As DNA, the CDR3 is TGTGCCAGCAGTTTAGCGGACAGGGGTCCAGGGAACACTGAAGCTTTCTTT. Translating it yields CASSLADRGPGNTEAFF.

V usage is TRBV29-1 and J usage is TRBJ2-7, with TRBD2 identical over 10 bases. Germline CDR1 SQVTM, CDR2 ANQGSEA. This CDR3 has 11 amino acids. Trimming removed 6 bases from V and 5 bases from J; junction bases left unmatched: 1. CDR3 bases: TGCAGCGTGGGGACTAGCGACGAGCAGTACTTC. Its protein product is CSVGTSDEQYF.

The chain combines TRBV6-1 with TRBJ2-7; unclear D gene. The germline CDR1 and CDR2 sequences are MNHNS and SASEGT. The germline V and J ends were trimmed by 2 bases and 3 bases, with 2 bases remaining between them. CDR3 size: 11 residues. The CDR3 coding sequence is TGTGCCAGCAGTGAACACTACGAGCAGTACTTC. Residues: CASSEHYEQYF.

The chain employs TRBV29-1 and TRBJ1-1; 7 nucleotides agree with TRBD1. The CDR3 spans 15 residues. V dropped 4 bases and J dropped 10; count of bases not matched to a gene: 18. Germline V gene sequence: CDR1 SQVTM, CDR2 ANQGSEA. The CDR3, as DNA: TGCAGCGTTGGGGGGACAGCCGGAGGTGGCGGGCGAGCTTTCTTT. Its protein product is CSVGGTAGGGGRAFF.

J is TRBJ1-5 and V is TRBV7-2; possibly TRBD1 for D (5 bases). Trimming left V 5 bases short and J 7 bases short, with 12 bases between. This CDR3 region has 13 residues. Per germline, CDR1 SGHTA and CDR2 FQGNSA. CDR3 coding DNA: TGTGCCAGCAGCGCCCAGGGTACACAGCCCCAGCATTTT. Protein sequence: CASSAQGTQPQHF.

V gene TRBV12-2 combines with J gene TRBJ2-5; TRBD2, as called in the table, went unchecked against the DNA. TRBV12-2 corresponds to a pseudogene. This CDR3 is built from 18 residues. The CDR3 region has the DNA TGTGCAAGTCTCAAGTACCCAGCGGGGGTACCCGCGCAAGAGACCCAGTACTTC. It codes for CASLKYPAGVPAQETQYF.

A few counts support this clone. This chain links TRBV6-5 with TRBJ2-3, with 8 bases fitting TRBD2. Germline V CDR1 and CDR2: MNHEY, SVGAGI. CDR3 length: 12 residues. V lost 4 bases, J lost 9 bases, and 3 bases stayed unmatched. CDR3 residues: CASSSSGSTQYF. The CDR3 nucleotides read TGTGCCAGCAGTTCTAGCGGGTCGACGCAGTATTTT.

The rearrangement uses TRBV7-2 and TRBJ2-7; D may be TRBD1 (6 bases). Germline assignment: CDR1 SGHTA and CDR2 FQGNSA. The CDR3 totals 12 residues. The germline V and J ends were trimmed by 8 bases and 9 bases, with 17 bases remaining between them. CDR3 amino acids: CASGEKQGSQYF. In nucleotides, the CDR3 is TGTGCCAGCGGAGAAAAACAGGGCTCGCAGTACTTC.

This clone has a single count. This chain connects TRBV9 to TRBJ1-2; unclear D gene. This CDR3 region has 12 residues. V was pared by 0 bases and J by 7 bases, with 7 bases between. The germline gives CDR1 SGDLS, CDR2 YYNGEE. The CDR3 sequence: CASSVGSGGYTF. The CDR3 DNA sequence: TGTGCCAGCAGCGTAGGGTCAGGTGGCTACACCTTC.